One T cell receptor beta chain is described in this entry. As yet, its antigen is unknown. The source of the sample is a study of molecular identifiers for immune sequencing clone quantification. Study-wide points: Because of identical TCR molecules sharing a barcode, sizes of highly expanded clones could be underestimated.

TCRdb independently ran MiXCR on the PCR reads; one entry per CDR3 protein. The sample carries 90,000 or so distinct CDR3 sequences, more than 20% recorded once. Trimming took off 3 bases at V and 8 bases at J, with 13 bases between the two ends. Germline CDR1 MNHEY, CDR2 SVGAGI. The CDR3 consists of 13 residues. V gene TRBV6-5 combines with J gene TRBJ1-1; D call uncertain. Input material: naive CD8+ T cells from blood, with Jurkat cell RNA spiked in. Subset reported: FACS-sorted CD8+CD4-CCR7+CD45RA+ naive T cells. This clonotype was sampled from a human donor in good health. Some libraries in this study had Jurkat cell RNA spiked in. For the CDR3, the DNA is TGTGCCAGCAGTTATTTCCGGACGGACGAAGCTTTCTTT. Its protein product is CASSYFRTDEAFF.